This passage covers 30 T cell receptor beta chains from one sample sequenced in a study of T cells expressing NK-cell markers (dated by TCRdb to the early 2020s). The library relied on 5' RACE. Instrument used: Illumina HiSeq 2000. TCRdb reprocessed the reads, so every CDR3 protein sequence counts as one entry and DNA is not shown. The table for this sample lists 300,000 to 500,000 distinct CDR3 sequences. The top ten constitute around 10% of the sample. The specimen was blood T cells: a sorted CD56 or NKG2C T cell subset, CD4+ or CD8+ T cells, or bulk PBMC T cells (not recorded which). The receptors shown here come from a woman aged 50 to 65 in good health. Donor details come from another sample of the same person, matched by shared clones.

The chain employs TRBV7-9 and TRBJ2-2; no DNA is available, so the TRBD2 call from TCRdb remains unchecked. Germline assignment: CDR1 SEHNR and CDR2 FQNEAQ (reference sequence). This CDR3 has 16 residues. The CDR3 loop is CASSLLGREYTGELFF.

V is TRBV5-1 and J is TRBJ2-3; absent DNA, TCRdb's TRBD2 call cannot be checked. CDR1 SGHRS and CDR2 YFSETQ come from the germline V gene. The CDR3 runs 15 residues. The chain's CDR3 is CASHVLDGPTDTQYF.

This chain connects TRBV28 to TRBJ2-7; the D gene TCRdb calls, TRBD1, cannot be checked with no DNA. Germline V gives CDR1 MDHEN, CDR2 SYDVKM. The CDR3 sequence is 15 residues long. The CDR3 spells CASSPRRTALYEQYF.

V gene TRBV12-3 or TRBV12-4 combines with J gene TRBJ1-5; no DNA is available, so the TRBD1 call from TCRdb remains unchecked. This CDR3 comprises 15 residues. The CDR3 loop is CASRKSGTENQPQHF.

This chain joins TRBV5-6 and TRBJ2-6; TCRdb reports TRBD1, a call that lacks DNA to check it against. The CDR3 consists of 14 residues. Germline V CDR1 and CDR2: SGHDT, YYEEEE. The CDR3 spells CASIPGFGANVLTF.

The chain recombines TRBV14 with TRBJ2-3; TCRdb calls TRBD2, which cannot be checked without DNA. CDR1 and CDR2 (germline): SGHDN, FVKESK. The CDR3 runs to 13 residues. CDR3 residues: CASGAGLQNTQYF.

V gene TRBV7-8 combines with J gene TRBJ1-1. The CDR3 covers 15 residues. Germline CDR1 is SGHVS and CDR2 is FQNEAQ. The CDR3 spells CASSLGMGMPLEAFF.

V usage is TRBV6-5 and J usage is TRBJ1-2; the TCRdb D gene call, TRBD1, has no DNA to confirm it. The CDR3 totals 14 residues. Per germline, CDR1 MNHEY and CDR2 SVGAGI. CDR3 residues: CASRQGASNYGYTF.

This chain joins TRBV29-1 and TRBJ2-1; TCRdb returns TRBD2, unconfirmable since there is no DNA. Germline CDR1 and CDR2: SQVTM and ANQGSEA. The CDR3 is 15 amino acids. CDR3 region: CSVAGTSGRWDEQFF.

The chain joins TRBV6-1 to TRBJ2-5; TCRdb selects TRBD1, and the lack of DNA leaves this call unchecked. Germline CDR1 MNHNS, CDR2 SASEGT. CDR3 length equals 17 residues. CDR3 amino acids: CASSEVPSRGAGQTQYF.

The V call is TRBV20-1, the J call TRBJ2-5; TCRdb's assignment of TRBD2 cannot be checked, as there is no DNA. The CDR3 spans 14 residues. Per the germline V gene, CDR1 is DFQATT and CDR2 is SNEGSKA (reference sequence). This CDR3 reads CSAELAGVKETQYF.

The V call is TRBV12-3 or TRBV12-4, the J call TRBJ1-4; TCRdb designates TRBD1, a call that cannot be tested without DNA. The CDR3 totals 15 residues. The CDR3: CASSLRWRTEGKLFF.

This chain uses TRBV6-1 with TRBJ1-5; the TRBD1 assignment by TCRdb is unverifiable without DNA. The CDR3 is 14 residues long. Germline V lookup: CDR1 MNHNS, CDR2 SASEGT. CDR3 amino acids: CASSDGQGNQPQHF.

The chain is built from TRBV5-1 and TRBJ2-3; lacking DNA, the TRBD2 call made by TCRdb goes unchecked. In germline, CDR1 is SGHRS, CDR2 YFSETQ. The CDR3 loop spans 14 amino acids. CDR3 amino acids: CASSPRAVTDTQYF.

The V gene is TRBV24-1, the J gene TRBJ2-3; the TCRdb call, TRBD1, lacks DNA for checking. This CDR3 is built from 17 residues. CDR1 is KGHDR, CDR2 SFDVKD, per germline. The CDR3 spells CATSDPTPGQAPDTQYF.

V and J are TRBV29-1 and TRBJ2-2. The CDR3 has 13 amino acids. In germline, CDR1 is SQVTM, CDR2 ANQGSEA. The CDR3 protein is CSVTSGATGELFF.

The chain recombines TRBV15 with TRBJ2-5. CDR1 is LNHNV and CDR2 is YYDKDF in the germline V gene (reference sequence). This CDR3 has 13 residues. Here the CDR3 reads CATSRGSEETQYF. The full variable domain, completed using reference TRBV15 and TRBJ2-5, is DAMVIQNPRYQVTQFGKPVTLSCSQTLNHNVMYWYQQKSSQAPKLLFHYYDKDFNNEADTPDNFQSRRPNTSFCFLDIRSPGLGDTAMYLCATSRGSEETQYFGPGTRLLVL.

This chain links TRBV10-3 with TRBJ2-2; TCRdb selects TRBD2, and the lack of DNA leaves this call unchecked. The V gene's germline CDR1 is ENHRY and CDR2 SYGVKD. This CDR3 is 14 amino acids long. CDR3 loop: CAISELVNTGELFF.

The gene calls are TRBV6-2 or TRBV6-3 and TRBJ2-1; TCRdb returns TRBD2, unconfirmable since there is no DNA. Germline CDR1 is MNHEY and CDR2 is SVGEGT. The CDR3 contains 13 residues. CDR3 residues: CASSPRRRDEQFF.

The J gene is TRBJ2-6, the V gene TRBV29-1. This CDR3 has 14 amino acids. Germline assignment: CDR1 SQVTM and CDR2 ANQGSEA. The CDR3 spells CSVEMSAGANVLTF. Full variable domain (missing parts from reference TRBV29-1 and TRBJ2-6): SAVISQKPSRDICQRGTSLTIQCQVDSQVTMMFWYRQQPGQSLTLIATANQGSEATYESGFVIDKFPISRPNLTFSTLTVSNMSPEDSSIYLCSVEMSAGANVLTFGAGSRLTVL.

The chain recombines TRBV27 with TRBJ1-6; absent DNA, TCRdb's TRBD1 call cannot be checked. Germline V CDR1 and CDR2: MNHEY, SMNVEV (reference sequence). The CDR3 loop spans 17 amino acids. This CDR3 is CASSLKPGQAGRSPLHF.

The chain recombines TRBV29-1 with TRBJ2-2; TCRdb gives TRBD1 as the D gene, but with no DNA this cannot be confirmed. There are 16 residues in the CDR3. The germline CDR1 and CDR2 sequences are SQVTM and ANQGSEA. The CDR3 here is CSVGGGTGLGTGELFF.

The chain links TRBV6-4 to TRBJ2-1. The germline V gene encodes CDR1 MRHNA and CDR2 SNTAGT. The CDR3 spans 16 residues. CDR3 residues: CASNGPTQSTYNEQFF.

This chain connects TRBV20-1 to TRBJ2-3; absent DNA, TCRdb's TRBD2 call cannot be checked. CDR3 size: 16 residues. CDR1 and CDR2 (germline): DFQATT, SNEGSKA (reference sequence). CDR3: CSAPGVAGSGTDTQYF.

The genes are TRBV2 and TRBJ2-1; lacking DNA, the TRBD1 call made by TCRdb goes unchecked. Germline CDR1 is SNHLY and CDR2 is FYNNEI. The CDR3 length is 17 residues. CDR3 sequence: CASSETTGGAIYNEQFF.

The chain recombines TRBV9 with TRBJ2-7; the TCRdb D gene call, TRBD1, has no DNA to confirm it. Germline lookup yields CDR1 SGDLS and CDR2 YYNGEE. The CDR3 loop spans 13 amino acids. The CDR3 region is CASSEGNWGEQYF. The variable domain in full, with the rest retrieved from reference TRBV9 and TRBJ2-7, is DSGVTQTPKHLITATGQRVTLRCSPRSGDLSVYWYQQSLDQGLQFLIQYYNGEERAKGNILERFSAQQFPDLHSELNLSSLELGDSALYFCASSEGNWGEQYFGPGTRLTVT.

The chain joins TRBV6-5 to TRBJ2-1. This CDR3 is built from 15 residues. Germline V gene lookup returns CDR1 MNHEY and CDR2 SVGAGI. This CDR3 is CASSLTGFVNNEQFF.

This chain connects TRBV29-1 to TRBJ2-7; TCRdb outputs TRBD1, but without DNA this stays unchecked. This CDR3 has 15 amino acids. Looked up from germline, CDR1 is SQVTM and CDR2 is ANQGSEA. The CDR3 protein is CSVEGDRGHPYEQYF.

The chain has TRBV27 and TRBJ2-7. There are 14 residues in the CDR3. Germline V lookup: CDR1 MNHEY, CDR2 SMNVEV (reference sequence). The CDR3: CASSLSALRYEQYF.

The V and J genes are TRBV5-1 and TRBJ1-1; the TCRdb D gene call, TRBD1, has no DNA to confirm it. Per the germline V gene, CDR1 is SGHRS and CDR2 is YFSETQ. The CDR3 is 15 amino acids. The CDR3 loop reads CASSGRTGVETEAFF.